Below, 23 T cell receptor beta chains from the same sample are listed, as sequenced in a study of PD-1 blockade in classical Hodgkin lymphoma. Profiling relied on immunoSEQ multiplex PCR, and the TCRdb table lists in-frame clones only, not all of them. The sample gives approximately 110,000 clones, over 85% of which show up once; under 20% is in the top ten. The time point denotes: cycle 4 day 1 (C4D1), after around six weeks of nivolumab. Each and every patient relapsed after autologous stem cell transplantation, and patients got differing brentuximab vedotin exposure. Specimen: peripheral blood mononuclear cells (PBMCs), collected before the fourth cycle of nivolumab. These receptors originate from a human donor with classical Hodgkin lymphoma.

The V call is TRBV25-1, the J call TRBJ1-1, with D unresolved. V shed 8 bases and J shed 1 base, with 11 bases lying between them. The germline CDR1 and CDR2 sequences are MGHDK and SYGVNS. This CDR3 region has 13 residues. The CDR3, as DNA: TGTGCCAGCTCTGGGTACGCGAACACTGAAGCTTTCTTT. The encoded protein is CASSGYANTEAFF.

This clone occurred once. The CDR3 region is CASLNDPYEQYF. CDR3 bases: TGTGCCAGCCTTAATGACCCCTACGAGCAGTACTTC. The V call is TRBV6-6, the J call TRBJ2-7, with D unclear. This CDR3 is built from 12 residues. With 8 bases removed from V and 2 bases from J, the gap between germline ends came to 10 bases. The germline V gene has CDR1 MNHNY and CDR2 SVGAGI (reference sequence).

This chain uses TRBV11-2 with TRBJ2-2, with 10 nucleotides matching TRBD2. V lost 5 bases to trimming and J lost 6 bases; unmatched junction nucleotides: 9. CDR3 size: 16 residues. The germline V gene encodes CDR1 SGHAT and CDR2 FQNNGV. CDR3 sequence: CASSHALAGVPGELFF. DNA for the CDR3: TGTGCCAGCAGCCACGCCCTAGCGGGAGTGCCCGGGGAGCTGTTTTTT.

This rearrangement joins TRBV2 to TRBJ2-6; D remains unclear. The CDR3 has 14 residues. The germline V gene encodes CDR1 SNHLY and CDR2 FYNNEI. With 2 bases removed from V and 5 bases from J, the gap between germline ends came to 7 bases. CDR3 protein: CASSERVWANVLTF. The CDR3 DNA follows: TGTGCCAGCAGTGAAAGGGTCTGGGCCAACGTCCTGACTTTC.

This clone was seen a single time. J is TRBJ1-2 and V is TRBV7-2, with 8 bases aligning to TRBD1. V lost 4 bases, J lost 4 bases, and 8 bases stayed unmatched. The CDR3 consists of 15 residues. Looked up from germline, CDR1 is SGHTA and CDR2 is FQGNSA. CDR3 in DNA: TGTGCCAGCAGCTCAGACAGGGGTACGAGCTATGGCTACACCTTC. Translating gives CASSSDRGTSYGYTF.

The V call is TRBV19, the J call TRBJ1-2; the D gene is possibly TRBD1 (5 bases). V gave up 5 bases and J gave up 2 bases, with 15 bases separating them. In germline, CDR1 is LNHDA, CDR2 SQIVND (reference sequence). The CDR3 totals 15 residues. CDR3 DNA sequence: TGTGCCAGTAGTCCAACGGACATTTTCAACTATGGCTACACCTTC. Translation: CASSPTDIFNYGYTF. Using reference TRBV19 and TRBJ1-2 for the parts outside the CDR3, the full variable domain is DGGITQSPKYLFRKEGQNVTLSCEQNLNHDAMYWYRQDPGQGLRLIYYSQIVNDFQKGDIAEGYSVSREKKESFPLTVTSAQKNPTAFYLCASSPTDIFNYGYTFGSGTRLTVV.

The chain links TRBV4-2 to TRBJ1-5; D gene uncertain. This CDR3 has 15 amino acids. CDR1 LGHNA and CDR2 YNFKEQ come from the germline V gene. Trimming removed 1 base at V and 2 bases at J, with 9 bases between. The CDR3 sequence: CASSQGEWGNQPQHF. In DNA form, the CDR3 reads TGTGCCAGCAGCCAAGGGGAATGGGGCAATCAGCCCCAGCATTTT.

V and J are TRBV7-9 and TRBJ2-7; TRBD2 matches at 9 bases. CDR3 length: 16 residues. V trimming: 1 base; J trimming: 1 base; junction bases outside the gene matches: 5. Germline CDR1 SEHNR, CDR2 FQNEAQ (reference sequence). DNA for the CDR3: TGTGCCAGCAGCTTAGTAGCGGGAGAGAGGTCCTACGAGCAGTACTTC. Amino acid sequence: CASSLVAGERSYEQYF.

This rearrangement joins TRBV9 to TRBJ2-5; the match to TRBD2 covers 14 bases. Trimming at V came to 3 bases and at J to 9 bases, leaving 10 bases not matched to a gene. CDR1 and CDR2 from the germline V gene are SGDLS and YYNGEE. The CDR3 runs 16 residues. The DNA for the CDR3 is TGTGCCAGCAGCGCCACGGGGACTAGCGGGAGTTCGGCCCAGTACTTC. This encodes CASSATGTSGSSAQYF.

V gene TRBV7-2 combines with J gene TRBJ2-6; D gene unclear. The CDR3 consists of 12 residues. Per the germline V gene, CDR1 is SGHTA and CDR2 is FQGNSA. V was clipped by 7 bases and J by 1 base, with 2 bases between them. In DNA, the CDR3 is TGTGCCAGCACATCTGGGGCCAACGTCCTGACTTTC. Its translation is CASTSGANVLTF. Full variable domain (missing parts from reference TRBV7-2 and TRBJ2-6): GAGVSQSPSNKVTEKGKDVELRCDPISGHTALYWYRQSLGQGLEFLIYFQGNSAPDKSGLPSDRFSAERTGGSVSTLTIQRTQQEDSAVYLCASTSGANVLTFGAGSRLTVL.

The chain recombines TRBV9 with TRBJ2-1; 7 positions match TRBD2. V was clipped by 5 bases and J by 6 bases; unmatched bases: 14. CDR1 is SGDLS, CDR2 YYNGEE, per germline. The CDR3 consists of 16 residues. This chain's CDR3 is CASRRGGGSTVNEQFF. The DNA of the CDR3 is TGTGCCAGCAGGCGGGGTGGCGGGAGTACTGTCAATGAGCAGTTCTTC.

This clone was detected a few times. This chain uses TRBV30 with TRBJ1-1; D gene ambiguous. Trimming left V 3 bases short and J 7 bases short, with 15 bases between. Germline lookup yields CDR1 GTSNPN and CDR2 SVGIG (reference sequence). This CDR3 has 13 amino acids. CDR3 loop: CAWSLWAGFEAFF. In DNA, the CDR3 is TGTGCCTGGAGCCTGTGGGCCGGGTTTGAAGCTTTCTTT.

The chain recombines TRBV28 with TRBJ1-2; 9 bases match TRBD1. CDR1 and CDR2 from the germline V gene are MDHEN and SYDVKM. The CDR3 has 16 residues. The ends lost 3 bases at V and 8 bases at J; junction bases unmatched: 13. The CDR3 is CASSLGGTGPTSGYTF. CDR3 DNA: TGTGCCAGCAGTTTGGGGGGGACAGGGCCTACGTCGGGCTACACCTTC.

This chain uses TRBV4-3 with TRBJ2-7, with TRBD2 matching 11 bases. Looked up from germline, CDR1 is LGHNA and CDR2 is YSLEER. V was pared by 3 bases and J by 6 bases, with 4 bases of the junction left unmatched. The CDR3 runs 14 residues. This chain's CDR3 is CASSQGSGRVEQYF. The CDR3 DNA sequence: TGCGCCAGCAGCCAGGGTAGCGGGAGGGTCGAGCAGTACTTC.

The chain links TRBV14 to TRBJ2-1; D not certain. The germline V and J ends were trimmed by 1 base and 7 bases, with 8 bases remaining between them. From germline, CDR1 is SGHDN and CDR2 FVKESK. CDR3 size: 13 residues. Written as DNA, the CDR3 is TGTGCCAGCAGCCAAGGGCTCTTTAATGAGCAGTTCTTC. This codes for CASSQGLFNEQFF.

The chain links TRBV5-1 to TRBJ1-1; D remains unclear. CDR1 and CDR2 (germline): SGHRS, YFSETQ. The CDR3 runs 14 residues. The V end was cut by 3 bases, the J end by 0 bases, with 9 bases between. CDR3 sequence: CASSSREVNTEAFF. DNA of the CDR3: TGCGCCAGCAGCTCTCGGGAGGTGAACACTGAAGCTTTCTTT.

This clone was detected only once. The chain joins TRBV5-6 to TRBJ2-3; 8 bases agree with TRBD2. The CDR3 length is 18 residues. Germline V gene lookup returns CDR1 SGHDT and CDR2 YYEEEE. Trimming cost V 4 bases and J 4 bases; bases outside gene matches: 17. CDR3 nucleotide sequence: TGTGCCAGCAGCCTTACCTCCCGGGGACTAGATGGGGCAGATACGCAGTATTTT. Amino acid sequence: CASSLTSRGLDGADTQYF.

The table lists this clone with a few counts. The V gene is TRBV6-5, the J gene TRBJ1-2, with D tentatively TRBD1 (6 bases). The V end was cut by 5 bases, the J end by 3 bases, with 16 bases between. Looked up from germline, CDR1 is MNHEY and CDR2 is SVGAGI. CDR3 size: 15 residues. The CDR3 loop is CASSRPSTGDYGYTF. CDR3 sequence (DNA): TGTGCCAGCAGTAGACCCTCGACAGGAGACTATGGCTACACCTTC.

This clone was counted only a few times. The chain is built from TRBV10-3 and TRBJ2-7; D is perhaps TRBD2 (6 bases). This CDR3 region has 15 residues. Trimming took 5 bases from V and 1 from J, leaving 15 bases between them. CDR1 ENHRY and CDR2 SYGVKD come from the germline V gene. The CDR3 sequence is CAISSSGGGSYEQYF. The DNA of the CDR3 is TGTGCCATCAGTTCGTCCGGGGGTGGATCCTACGAGCAGTACTTC.

The rearrangement joins TRBV21-1 to TRBJ2-3; the table's D call, TRBD1, has no DNA check behind it. TRBV21-1 is a pseudogene. The CDR3 is made up of 15 amino acids. The CDR3 bases are TGTGCCAGCACCCAGACAGGGGGCCGGACAGATACGCAGTATTTT. Residues: CASTQTGGRTDTQYF.

The chain has TRBV11-2 and TRBJ1-1; no definite D call. Between the trimmed V and J ends, which lost 6 bases and 0 bases, there was a span of 11 bases. The V gene's germline CDR1 is SGHAT and CDR2 FQNNGV. This CDR3 is built from 14 residues. The CDR3 DNA is TGTGCCAGCAGTTCTCCAGTAATGAACACTGAAGCTTTCTTT. Translating gives CASSSPVMNTEAFF.

CDR3 nucleotide sequence: TGTGCCAGCAGTGAATTGGGGAATCAGCCCCAGCATTTT. This codes for CASSELGNQPQHF. The chain uses TRBV6-1 and TRBJ1-5, with unresolved D. The length of the CDR3 is 13 residues. Trimming removed 2 bases from V and 4 bases from J, with 6 bases in between. The germline CDR1 and CDR2 sequences are MNHNS and SASEGT.

The rearrangement uses TRBV5-6 and TRBJ2-1, with TRBD2 identical over 10 bases. V was pared by 4 bases and J by 0 bases, with 4 bases of the junction left unmatched. Germline CDR1 SGHDT, CDR2 YYEEEE. This CDR3 region has 16 residues. As DNA, the CDR3 is TGTGCCAGCAGCACCCTAGCGGGAGCCTCCTACAATGAGCAGTTCTTC. This codes for CASSTLAGASYNEQFF.